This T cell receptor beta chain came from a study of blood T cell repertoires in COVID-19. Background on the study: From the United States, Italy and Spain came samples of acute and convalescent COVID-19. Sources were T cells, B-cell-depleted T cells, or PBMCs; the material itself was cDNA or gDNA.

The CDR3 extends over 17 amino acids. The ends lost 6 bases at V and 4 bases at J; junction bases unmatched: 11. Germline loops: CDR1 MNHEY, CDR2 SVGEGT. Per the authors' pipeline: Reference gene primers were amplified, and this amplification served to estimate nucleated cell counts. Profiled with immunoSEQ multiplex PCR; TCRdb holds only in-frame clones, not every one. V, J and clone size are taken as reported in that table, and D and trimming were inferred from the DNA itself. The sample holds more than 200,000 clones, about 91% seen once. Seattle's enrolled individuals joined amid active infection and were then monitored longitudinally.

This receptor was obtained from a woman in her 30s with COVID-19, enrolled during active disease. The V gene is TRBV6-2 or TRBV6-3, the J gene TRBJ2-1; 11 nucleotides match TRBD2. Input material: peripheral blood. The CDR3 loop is CASSPTSGKRRYNEQFF. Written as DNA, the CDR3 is TGTGCCAGCAGCCCGACTAGCGGGAAGAGAAGGTACAATGAGCAGTTCTTC.